Presented here are 29 T cell receptor beta chains from one specimen sequenced in a study of cytomegalovirus exposure and HLA in healthy donors. The PCR employed 60 Vbeta primers together with 13 Jbeta primers. The repertoire was sequenced with immunoSEQ multiplex PCR; TCRdb's copy has only in-frame clones and lacks some. The table includes 150,000 to 200,000 clones, roughly an eighth detected once. The sequenced material came from PBMCs. The origin of the receptors is a man aged 45-65 years in good health and CMV-seropositive.

The V gene is TRBV25-1, the J gene TRBJ1-2; D not resolved. Germline V gene data show CDR1 as MGHDK and CDR2 as SYGVNS. The CDR3 loop spans 13 amino acids. V was shortened by 6 bases and J by 2 bases, with 10 bases between the two germline ends. Here the CDR3 DNA reads TGTGCCAGCAGAGATGACGGGAACTATGGCTACACCTTC. Protein: CASRDDGNYGYTF.

The chain joins TRBV27 to TRBJ2-7, with 7 positions matching TRBD1. J gave up 3 bases and V 2 bases, and 4 bases lay outside the gene matches. Germline V gene lookup returns CDR1 MNHEY and CDR2 SMNVEV (reference sequence). The CDR3 is 14 residues long. The CDR3 region is CASSLRQGLYEQYF. DNA of the CDR3: TGTGCCAGCAGTTTACGACAGGGCCTCTACGAGCAGTACTTC.

V gene TRBV5-4 combines with J gene TRBJ1-4, with TRBD1 identical over 8 bases. V dropped 0 bases and J dropped 5; count of bases not matched to a gene: 0. The CDR3 covers 14 residues. The germline V gene encodes CDR1 SGHNT and CDR2 YYREEE (reference sequence). The CDR3 protein is CASSLGDRNEKLFF. Here the CDR3 DNA reads TGTGCCAGCAGCTTGGGGGACAGGAATGAAAAACTGTTTTTT.

A few counts support this clone. V usage is TRBV19 and J usage is TRBJ1-2, with TRBD1 matching 9 bases. V lost 10 bases and J lost 8; bases outside the gene matches: 14. The germline gives CDR1 LNHDA, CDR2 SQIVND (reference sequence). The CDR3 runs to 14 residues. The CDR3 DNA sequence: TGTGCCACCCAAACGACCGGGACAGGGAGGGGCTACACCTTC. As protein: CATQTTGTGRGYTF. Filled out from reference TRBV19 and TRBJ1-2, the complete variable domain reads DGGITQSPKYLFRKEGQNVTLSCEQNLNHDAMYWYRQDPGQGLRLIYYSQIVNDFQKGDIAEGYSVSREKKESFPLTVTSAQKNPTAFYLCATQTTGTGRGYTFGSGTRLTVV.

V usage is TRBV4-2 and J usage is TRBJ1-5; 7 positions match TRBD1. This CDR3 has 15 amino acids. Germline CDR1 reads LGHNA; CDR2 reads YNFKEQ. The J segment lost 7 bases and the V segment lost 0 bases, leaving 6 bases of the junction unmatched. This chain's CDR3 is CASSQEGGAGQPQHF. In DNA form, the CDR3 reads TGTGCCAGCAGCCAAGAAGGGGGCGCGGGGCAGCCCCAGCATTTT.

In its sample, this clone was seen a few times. The chain links TRBV9 to TRBJ2-5, with 8 nucleotides matching TRBD2. Germline values: CDR1 SGDLS, CDR2 YYNGEE. This CDR3 comprises 14 residues. The junction had 1 base not matched to a gene; V was cut back by 0 bases and J by 3 bases. CDR3 region: CASSVDGREETQYF. The CDR3 coding sequence is TGTGCCAGCAGCGTAGACGGGAGGGAAGAGACCCAGTACTTC.

This clone has more than one count but fewer than ten. This chain connects TRBV6-1 to TRBJ1-4; weak D call: TRBD1 (5 bases). Germline V gene sequence: CDR1 MNHNS, CDR2 SASEGT. This CDR3 comprises 16 residues. V lost 1 base, J lost 8 bases, and 17 bases lay in between. CDR3 loop: CASSEVSGSREEKLFF. The CDR3 region has the DNA TGTGCCAGCAGTGAAGTATCCGGGTCCAGGGAAGAAAAACTGTTTTTT.

This clone was seen a handful of times. V is TRBV11-2 and J is TRBJ2-3; D uncertain. Germline CDR1 and CDR2: SGHAT and FQNNGV. CDR3 size: 14 residues. V was clipped by 4 bases and J by 9 bases, with 17 bases between them. CDR3 loop: CASSSSLFGLTQYF. As DNA, the CDR3 is TGTGCCAGCAGCTCTTCGCTCTTCGGGTTGACGCAGTATTTT.

This clone appeared a few times. V and J are TRBV5-1 and TRBJ1-2; 7 positions match TRBD1. CDR3 length: 13 residues. V lost 4 bases and J lost 6; bases outside the gene matches: 6. Germline CDR1 and CDR2: SGHRS and YFSETQ. The DNA of the CDR3 is TGCGCCAGCAGCCTACAGGGGAGACATGGCTACACCTTC. It is translated as CASSLQGRHGYTF.

This clone was picked up a small number of times. V usage is TRBV28 and J usage is TRBJ2-5, with D possibly being TRBD2 (6 bases). Germline-derived CDR1 and CDR2 are MDHEN and SYDVKM. The CDR3 runs to 11 residues. CDR3 sequence: CVTGATPDQYF. Here the CDR3 DNA reads TGTGTCACGGGAGCCACCCCAGACCAGTACTTC.

The rearrangement uses TRBV2 and TRBJ2-7; maybe TRBD2 (6 bases). The germline gives CDR1 SNHLY, CDR2 FYNNEI. CDR3 length equals 13 residues. Between the trimmed V and J ends, which lost 4 bases and 7 bases, there was a span of 14 bases. The CDR3 reads CASSAAGSREQYV. The DNA of the CDR3 is TGTGCCAGCAGTGCGGCGGGATCCCGGGAGCAGTACGTC.

This clone has more than one count but fewer than ten. V and J are TRBV7-2 and TRBJ1-1; possibly TRBD1 for D (6 bases). Per the germline V gene, CDR1 is SGHTA and CDR2 is FQGNSA. This CDR3 comprises 14 residues. V was pared by 4 bases and J by 2 bases, with 11 bases between. CDR3 sequence: CASSSTGINTEAFF. CDR3 DNA sequence: TGTGCCAGCAGCTCAACAGGGATTAACACTGAAGCTTTCTTT.

The V and J genes are TRBV11-2 and TRBJ2-7, with TRBD1 identical over 8 bases. The J segment lost 5 bases and the V segment lost 5 bases, leaving 11 bases of the junction unmatched. The germline V gene encodes CDR1 SGHAT and CDR2 FQNNGV. The CDR3 totals 15 residues. As DNA, the CDR3 is TGTGCCAGCAGCCTTGGGACAGGCCAAGGGGACGAGCAGTACTTC. Encoded protein: CASSLGTGQGDEQYF.

This clone has just a few counts. V gene TRBV5-4 combines with J gene TRBJ2-1; D may be TRBD2 (5 bases). The V end was cut by 0 bases, the J end by 10 bases, with 11 bases between. Per the germline V gene, CDR1 is SGHNT and CDR2 is YYREEE (reference sequence). The CDR3 loop spans 13 amino acids. The chain's CDR3 is CASSLAGRLEQFF. CDR3 DNA sequence: TGTGCCAGCAGCTTGGCCGGCAGACTAGAGCAGTTCTTC.

This clone turned up a few times. This chain uses TRBV5-1 with TRBJ2-6; 10 bases line up with TRBD1. This CDR3 is 18 amino acids long. The V gene end was trimmed by 0 bases and the J gene end by 1 base; junction bases not matched to a gene: 4. Germline CDR1 reads SGHRS; CDR2 reads YFSETQ. CDR3 sequence: CASSLGQGAGSGANVLTF. CDR3 DNA sequence: TGCGCCAGCAGCTTGGGACAGGGGGCCGGTTCTGGGGCCAACGTCCTGACTTTC.

As to this clone: At one boundary the junction diverges from the germline segment, which might be a read error. The chain has TRBV28 and TRBJ1-6; D remains ambiguous. The CDR3 is made up of 18 amino acids. Germline CDR1 and CDR2: MDHEN and SYDVKM. CDR3 nucleotides: TGTGCCAGCAGTTTGCTATCCTCGGGTAGCTCCTATAATTCACCCCTCCTCTTT. It is translated as CASSLLSSGSSYNSPLLF.

A remark on this clone: Other DNA sequences from this sample encode an identical CDR3 as well. V usage is TRBV9 and J usage is TRBJ1-2; 9 nucleotides align to TRBD1. This CDR3 has 18 residues. Trimming took 4 bases from V and 4 from J; bases not matched to a gene: 17. In germline, CDR1 is SGDLS, CDR2 YYNGEE. The CDR3: CASSLGSGQGLSSYGYTF. As DNA, the CDR3 is TGTGCCAGCAGCCTAGGTTCGGGACAGGGTCTTAGTAGCTATGGCTACACCTTC.

The V call is TRBV28, the J call TRBJ2-7; 8 positions match TRBD2. Germline CDR1 reads MDHEN; CDR2 reads SYDVKM. This CDR3 has 15 amino acids. V shed 6 bases, J shed 0 bases, and the junction held 7 bases outside the gene matches. CDR3 residues: CASSPGGRASYEQYV. The DNA of the CDR3 is TGTGCCAGCAGCCCGGGAGGGAGGGCCTCCTACGAGCAGTACGTC.

This clone was observed a handful of times. The chain uses TRBV7-9 and TRBJ1-5, with unresolved D. Trimming removed 1 base at V and 0 bases at J, with 7 bases between. The CDR3 length is 15 residues. Germline V gene data show CDR1 as SEHNR and CDR2 as FQNEAQ (reference sequence). The CDR3 DNA sequence: TGTGCCAGCAGCTTAGGAGGGCATAGCAATCAGCCCCAGCATTTT. Protein product: CASSLGGHSNQPQHF.

This clone was seen a few times. CDR3 region: CASSPERARPQHF. In nucleotides, the CDR3 is TGTGCCAGCAGCCCCGAGCGTGCTCGGCCCCAGCATTTT. V gene TRBV7-2 combines with J gene TRBJ1-5; D is ambiguous. The V end lost 5 bases, the J end lost 9 bases, and 14 bases lay between the germline ends. Per the germline V gene, CDR1 is SGHTA and CDR2 is FQGNSA. The CDR3 extends over 13 amino acids.

V gene TRBV5-4 combines with J gene TRBJ1-1, with 8 bases that match TRBD1. The J segment lost 4 bases and the V segment lost 1 base, leaving 6 bases of the junction unmatched. The CDR3 extends over 15 amino acids. CDR1 and CDR2 from the germline V gene are SGHNT and YYREEE (reference sequence). The CDR3 region is CASSLSGQGVTEAFF. The CDR3, as DNA: TGTGCCAGCAGCTTGAGTGGACAGGGAGTCACTGAAGCTTTCTTT.

The V call is TRBV28, the J call TRBJ2-7; 8 nucleotides line up with TRBD2. Germline-derived CDR1 and CDR2 are MDHEN and SYDVKM. This CDR3 comprises 14 residues. Trimming cost V 1 base and J 4 bases; bases outside gene matches: 3. The CDR3 is CASSLFRGGYEQYV. The CDR3 DNA reads TGTGCCAGCAGTTTATTCCGCGGGGGGTACGAGCAGTACGTC.

This clone was counted only a few times. V gene TRBV11-2 combines with J gene TRBJ2-5, with 7 bases lining up with TRBD2. With V trimmed by 6 bases and J by 5 bases, 12 bases remained unmatched. CDR3 length: 15 residues. CDR1 and CDR2 from the germline V gene are SGHAT and FQNNGV. The CDR3 DNA is TGTGCCAGCAGTGTACTAGCGTTTACGGGGGAGACCCAGTACTTC. It yields the protein CASSVLAFTGETQYF.

This clone was detected a few times. V usage is TRBV7-9 and J usage is TRBJ2-2; TRBD1 is a possible D gene (6 bases). The V end lost 0 bases, the J end lost 4 bases, and 9 bases lay between the germline ends. CDR1 SEHNR and CDR2 FQNEAQ come from the germline V gene (reference sequence). The CDR3 covers 15 residues. CDR3 DNA sequence: TGTGCCAGCAGCTTAGCCAGGGGCCCCACCGGGGAGCTGTTTTTT. Protein sequence: CASSLARGPTGELFF.

The rearrangement uses TRBV2 and TRBJ1-5; possible D gene TRBD1, 5 bases. Germline CDR1 reads SNHLY; CDR2 reads FYNNEI. The CDR3 sequence is 15 residues long. The ends were cut back, 4 bases at V and 7 bases at J, with 17 bases in the middle. CDR3 residues: CASSARAGGSQPQHF. The DNA of the CDR3 is TGTGCCAGCAGTGCCCGGGCGGGGGGAAGCCAGCCCCAGCATTTT. Full variable domain (outside the CDR3, taken from reference TRBV2 and TRBJ1-5): EPEVTQTPSHQVTQMGQEVILRCVPISNHLYFYWYRQILGQKVEFLVSFYNNEISEKSEIFDDQFSVERPDGSNFTLKIRSTKLEDSAMYFCASSARAGGSQPQHFGDGTRLSIL.

This chain joins TRBV5-1 and TRBJ1-1, with 7 nucleotides matching TRBD1. The junction had 5 bases not matched to a gene; V was cut back by 4 bases and J by 2 bases. Germline values: CDR1 SGHRS, CDR2 YFSETQ. The CDR3 has 14 amino acids. The CDR3 protein is CASSTGQENTEAFF. For the CDR3, the DNA is TGCGCCAGCAGCACAGGACAGGAAAACACTGAAGCTTTCTTT.

The chain is built from TRBV15 and TRBJ2-7; D may be TRBD1 (6 bases). Germline-derived CDR1 and CDR2 are LNHNV and YYDKDF (reference sequence). This CDR3 is 14 amino acids long. Trimming stripped 1 base from V and 5 bases from J, with 12 bases between. The CDR3 here is CATSRGGGRNEQYV. CDR3 nucleotides: TGTGCCACCAGCAGAGGTGGGGGCAGGAACGAGCAGTACGTC.

This rearrangement joins TRBV5-4 to TRBJ1-6; TRBD1 might be the D (5 bases). The germline V gene encodes CDR1 SGHNT and CDR2 YYREEE (reference sequence). The CDR3 covers 15 residues. V was trimmed by 0 bases and J by 8 bases, leaving 12 bases between them. CDR3 sequence reads: CASSLAGGWDSPLHF. DNA for the CDR3: TGTGCCAGCAGCTTGGCGGGGGGTTGGGATTCACCCCTCCACTTT.

The rearrangement joins TRBV11-2 to TRBJ2-5; TRBD2 matches at 8 bases. The CDR3 loop spans 15 amino acids. CDR1 is SGHAT and CDR2 is FQNNGV in the germline V gene. V dropped 2 bases and J dropped 1; count of bases not matched to a gene: 3. The CDR3 is CASSLTAGGQETQYF. CDR3 coding DNA: TGTGCCAGCAGCTTAACTGCGGGGGGCCAAGAGACCCAGTACTTC.